These T cell receptor beta chains were read from a single sample in a study of blood T cell dynamics during melanoma immunotherapy. Generated by immunoSEQ multiplex PCR, the TCRdb table keeps only in-frame clones and is missing some. This sample carries 9,900 or so clones, over 75% of them seen once, and the ten largest clones take just under 7.5%. Sequences were derived from blood, sampled from a patient treated with checkpoint blockade. The origin of the receptors is a human donor with melanoma. The CDR3 runs from the conserved cysteine through the conserved F or W. The D gene is left open where the match is weak. Not every row has a clone size; where given, it reads once, few, many or a size class.

cdr3_nt | cdr3_aa | d_call | j_call | clone_size | v_call
TGCGCCAGCAGCTTGCAGGGGGCCGGAGAGACCCAGTACTTC | CASSLQGAGETQYF | TRBD1 | TRBJ2-5 | - | TRBV5-1
TGTGCCAGCAATCCCCGTGGCCGGGACATAAGATTCTTC | CASNPRGRDIRFF | - | TRBJ2-1 | few | TRBV7-2
TGTGCCAGCAGCCAAGTGGCGGCCTACGAGCAGTACTTC | CASSQVAAYEQYF | - | TRBJ2-7 | - | TRBV14
TGCGCCAGCCCTGAGTCGACCCACTACTCCTACGAGCAGTACTTC | CASPESTHYSYEQYF | - | TRBJ2-7 | - | TRBV10-1
TGTGCCAGCAGCGCACAACAGGGAAGCACTGAAGCTTTCTTT | CASSAQQGSTEAFF | - | TRBJ1-1 | once | TRBV9
TGTGCCAGCATGGAGCGGGAGGGCCCCTACGAGCAGTACTTC | CASMEREGPYEQYF | TRBD2 | TRBJ2-7 | - | TRBV14
TGTGCCAGCAGTTCGGAGCGGAGGGGGAACGAGCAGTACTTC | CASSSERRGNEQYF | - | TRBJ2-7 | - | TRBV27
TGTGCCAGCAGCTCACGGACTAGCGGGATCTCATACAATAAGCAGTTCTTC | CASSSRTSGISYNKQFF | TRBD2 | TRBJ2-1 | - | TRBV7-9
TGTGCCAGCAGCTCCGGGACAGGGGGCTCTGGAAACACCATATATTTT | CASSSGTGGSGNTIYF | TRBD1 | TRBJ1-3 | - | TRBV9
TGTGCCAGCAGCTTAAATCCCACGGGGGACTACGAGCAGTACTTC | CASSLNPTGDYEQYF | - | TRBJ2-7 | - | TRBV7-8
TGTGCCAGCAGCTTAGGAGGTACTAGCACAGATACGCAGTATTTT | CASSLGGTSTDTQYF | - | TRBJ2-3 | - | TRBV7-8
TGTGCCAGCAGCATAACTAGCTCCTACAATGAGCAGTTCTTC | CASSITSSYNEQFF | - | TRBJ2-1 | - | TRBV7-9
TGTGCCAGCCGTGTCTTGTATGAGGGGGAGCAGTACTTC | CASRVLYEGEQYF | - | TRBJ2-7 | - | TRBV5-5
TGTGCCAGCAACTCAGCGGGAGGCACAGATACGCAGTATTTT | CASNSAGGTDTQYF | TRBD2 | TRBJ2-3 | - | TRBV9
TGTGCCAGCAGCCCAGGGACAGCCATGAGTGAGCAGTACTTC | CASSPGTAMSEQYF | TRBD1 | TRBJ2-7 | - | TRBV4-2
TGTGCCATCAGTGAGTCGAGCGTCGCACAAGAGACCCAGTACTTC | CAISESSVAQETQYF | - | TRBJ2-5 | - | TRBV10-3